One and the same sample provided the 32 T cell receptor beta chains below, sequenced in a study of blood T cell repertoires in COVID-19. Some clones are missing from TCRdb's copy, which holds only in-frame ones; the method was immunoSEQ multiplex PCR. The sample shows around 290,000 clones, approximately 90% of them seen only once. Source material: peripheral blood. The receptors derive from a man aged 40-49 years with acute or convalescent COVID-19.

This chain links TRBV24-1 with TRBJ1-2; D unresolved. The CDR3 has 12 residues. Deletions cut 5 bases from V and 2 bases from J, with 5 bases between. The germline gives CDR1 KGHDR, CDR2 SFDVKD. The DNA for the CDR3 is TGTGCCACCAGTGCGGAGAACTATGGCTACACCTTC. It translates to CATSAENYGYTF.

The sample holds one count of this clone. The chain recombines TRBV5-1 with TRBJ2-7; TRBD2 matches at 7 bases. The CDR3 contains 17 residues. Per the germline V gene, CDR1 is SGHRS and CDR2 is YFSETQ. After removal of 0 bases from V and 0 bases from J, the junction contained 9 bases not matched to a gene. CDR3 amino acids: CASSLAGGGVLSYEQYF. Here the CDR3 DNA reads TGCGCCAGCAGCTTGGCGGGTGGGGGGGTCCTCTCCTACGAGCAGTACTTC.

The CDR3 region has the DNA TGCGCCAGCAGCTTGCGGACAGGGAATGAAAAACTGTTTTTT. Translated, it gives CASSLRTGNEKLFF. The chain employs TRBV5-1 and TRBJ1-4, with 8 bases aligning to TRBD1. J lost 5 bases, V lost 1 base, and 1 base had no gene match. This CDR3 is built from 14 residues. Germline CDR1 is SGHRS and CDR2 is YFSETQ. The full variable domain, in which reference TRBV5-1 and TRBJ1-4 provide the parts outside the CDR3, is KAGVTQTPRYLIKTRGQQVTLSCSPISGHRSVSWYQQTPGQGLQFLFEYFSETQRNKGNFPGRFSGRQFSNSRSEMNVSTLELGDSALYLCASSLRTGNEKLFFGSGTQLSVL.

Regarding this clone: The sample contains more than one DNA sequence encoding this CDR3. This chain joins TRBV4-1 and TRBJ1-1; D is uncertain. Germline CDR1 and CDR2: MGHRA and YSYEKL. V was shortened by 0 bases and J by 3 bases, with 8 bases between the two germline ends. This CDR3 contains 14 residues. The CDR3 DNA reads TGCGCCAGCAGCCAAGAAGCGGGGTACACTGAAGCTTTCTTT. Translated: CASSQEAGYTEAFF.

The chain links TRBV15 to TRBJ2-5; 10 bases align to TRBD2. CDR1 and CDR2 (germline): LNHNV, YYDKDF (reference sequence). This CDR3 has 16 residues. Trimming removed 1 base from V and 6 bases from J; junction bases left unmatched: 8. CDR3 region: CATSRVERGGWKTQYF. CDR3 DNA: TGTGCCACCAGCAGAGTCGAGCGGGGGGGCTGGAAGACCCAGTACTTC.

The J gene is TRBJ1-4, the V gene TRBV7-6; TRBD1 aligns across 9 bases. After removal of 5 bases from V and 2 bases from J, the junction contained 6 bases not matched to a gene. The CDR3 has 16 residues. Germline values: CDR1 SGHVS, CDR2 FNYEAQ. Here the CDR3 DNA reads TGTGCCAGCAGCCGCCAGACAGGGGGGACTAATGAAAAACTGTTTTTT. Translated: CASSRQTGGTNEKLFF. The full variable domain, completed using reference TRBV7-6 and TRBJ1-4, is GAGVSQSPRYKVTKRGQDVALRCDPISGHVSLYWYRQALGQGPEFLTYFNYEAQQDKSGLPNDRFSAERPEGSISTLTIQRTEQRDSAMYRCASSRQTGGTNEKLFFGSGTQLSVL.

This clone was seen more than once but under ten times. The chain is built from TRBV12-5 and TRBJ2-7; a weak D match, TRBD1 (5 bases). The CDR3 has 15 residues. Germline CDR1 is LGHNT and CDR2 is FRNRAP. V was pared by 1 base and J by 3 bases, with 13 bases between. DNA for the CDR3: TGTGCTAGTGGTTTGGGGTTCGCAGGGAACTACGAGCAGTACTTC. Protein: CASGLGFAGNYEQYF.

This chain joins TRBV7-2 and TRBJ1-6, with no clear D. Germline V gives CDR1 SGHTA, CDR2 FQGNSA. The CDR3 is made up of 15 amino acids. Trimming cost V 0 bases and J 7 bases, with 10 bases left between them. Written as DNA, the CDR3 is TGTGCCAGCAGCTTAGCAGGCAGGCTAAATTCACCCCTCCACTTT. The encoded protein is CASSLAGRLNSPLHF.

This clone was seen a single time. The chain recombines TRBV30 with TRBJ1-1; no definite D call. Germline CDR1 reads GTSNPN; CDR2 reads SVGIG (reference sequence). The CDR3 consists of 13 residues. Trimming removed 5 bases from V and 1 base from J, with 11 bases in between. The CDR3 DNA sequence: TGTGCCTGGCAGCCAGCAGGGAACACTGAAGCTTTCTTT. It codes for CAWQPAGNTEAFF.

This rearrangement joins TRBV6-5 to TRBJ1-2; D might be TRBD1 (6 bases). The germline CDR1 and CDR2 sequences are MNHEY and SVGAGI. Deletions cut 5 bases from V and 8 bases from J, with 21 bases between. The CDR3 loop spans 15 amino acids. For the CDR3, the DNA is TGTGCCAGCAGTACCTTACAGGGTGGGTCGCGGGGCTACACCTTC. Protein sequence: CASSTLQGGSRGYTF.

The chain recombines TRBV3-1 (or the pseudogene TRBV3-2) with TRBJ2-3; TRBD2 agrees at 8 bases. Germline CDR1 reads LGHDT; CDR2 reads YNNKEL (reference sequence). With 1 base clipped from V and 8 bases from J, the junction kept 2 bases outside the gene matches. CDR3 length equals 13 residues. Here the CDR3 reads CASSQGGTSTQYF. In nucleotides, the CDR3 is TGTGCCAGCAGCCAAGGGGGGACTAGTACGCAGTATTTT.

The V gene is TRBV19, the J gene TRBJ2-7, with 7 bases lining up with TRBD1. V was clipped by 5 bases and J by 6 bases; unmatched bases: 10. CDR1 and CDR2 from the germline V gene are LNHDA and SQIVND (reference sequence). This CDR3 region has 14 residues. The CDR3 loop reads CASSPTGTLGEQYF. In nucleotides, the CDR3 is TGTGCCAGTAGTCCGACAGGGACCTTGGGCGAGCAGTACTTC.

In its sample, this clone was seen a few times. The V and J genes are TRBV6-5 and TRBJ2-2; 11 bases are a match to TRBD2. The CDR3 has 15 residues. Trimming took 7 bases from V and 2 from J; bases not matched to a gene: 3. The V gene's germline CDR1 is MNHEY and CDR2 SVGAGI. Here the CDR3 reads CASKGLAENTGELFF. CDR3 bases: TGTGCCAGCAAGGGACTAGCGGAAAACACCGGGGAGCTGTTTTTT.

The genes are TRBV6-5 and TRBJ1-1; D may be TRBD1 (5 bases). The length of the CDR3 is 15 residues. Germline V gene lookup returns CDR1 MNHEY and CDR2 SVGAGI. With 0 bases removed from V and 5 bases from J, the gap between germline ends came to 13 bases. CDR3 in amino acids: CASSYSVGGGTEAFF. Written as DNA, the CDR3 is TGTGCCAGCAGTTACTCGGTGGGGGGGGGAACTGAAGCTTTCTTT.

The genes are TRBV7-8 and TRBJ1-5; 10 nucleotides align to TRBD1. CDR3 size: 15 residues. Germline V gene data show CDR1 as SGHVS and CDR2 as FQNEAQ. Trimming removed 3 bases from V and 9 bases from J; junction bases left unmatched: 8. CDR3: CASSFSGTGALPQHF. The CDR3 DNA reads as TGTGCCAGCAGCTTTTCCGGGACAGGGGCGCTGCCCCAGCATTTT. The full variable domain, completed using reference TRBV7-8 and TRBJ1-5, is GAGVSQSPRYKVAKRGQDVALRCDPISGHVSLFWYQQALGQGPEFLTYFQNEAQLDKSGLPSDRFFAERPEGSVSTLKIQRTQQEDSAVYLCASSFSGTGALPQHFGDGTRLSIL.

This clone appeared a single time. The chain couples TRBV12-3 or TRBV12-4 to TRBJ2-7; 8 bases match TRBD2. V lost 3 bases to trimming and J lost 6 bases; unmatched junction nucleotides: 4. The CDR3 totals 13 residues. CDR3 sequence (DNA): TGTGCCAGCAGTTTGCGGGGGGCTGGCGAGCAGTACTTC. This codes for CASSLRGAGEQYF.

The chain couples TRBV6-4 to TRBJ1-2, with a weak D call TRBD1 (5 bases). The V end lost 2 bases, the J end lost 2 bases, and 9 bases lay between the germline ends. The CDR3 has 14 residues. The germline V gene has CDR1 MRHNA and CDR2 SNTAGT. CDR3 in DNA: TGTGCCAGCAGTGACATCGGGGGAAACTATGGCTACACCTTC. It encodes CASSDIGGNYGYTF.

V gene TRBV9 combines with J gene TRBJ2-3, with TRBD2 identical over 7 bases. This CDR3 is 15 amino acids long. Unmatched junction bases numbered 2, after V lost 1 base and J lost 0 bases. Germline V gene lookup returns CDR1 SGDLS and CDR2 YYNGEE. The CDR3 DNA follows: TGTGCCAGCAGCGTATTGCGGGGGAGCACAGATACGCAGTATTTT. This gives the protein CASSVLRGSTDTQYF.

The rearrangement uses TRBV7-2 and TRBJ1-6, with D possibly being TRBD1 (6 bases). Germline lookup yields CDR1 SGHTA and CDR2 FQGNSA. The CDR3 is made up of 15 amino acids. V lost 1 base and J lost 6, with 10 bases in between. CDR3 in amino acids: CASSLEGVPNSPLHF. CDR3 nucleotides: TGTGCCAGCAGCTTAGAGGGGGTCCCTAATTCACCCCTCCACTTT.

The CDR3 DNA reads TGTGCCAGCAGCTCTACCTACTACAGGGGGCGAGGTGGTGATACTGAAGCTTTCTTT. Translated: CASSSTYYRGRGGDTEAFF. This chain links TRBV7-9 with TRBJ1-1; 9 bases are shared with TRBD1. The germline gives CDR1 SEHNR, CDR2 FQNEAQ (reference sequence). Trimming removed 4 bases from V and 5 bases from J; junction bases left unmatched: 20. The CDR3 runs 19 residues.

This chain links TRBV29-1 with TRBJ2-2; tentative D call: TRBD1 (6 bases). This CDR3 is 12 amino acids long. Between the trimmed V and J ends, which lost 6 bases and 5 bases, there was a span of 10 bases. In germline, CDR1 is SQVTM, CDR2 ANQGSEA. The CDR3 protein is CSVPTGTGELFF. CDR3 bases: TGCAGCGTGCCCACAGGGACCGGGGAGCTGTTTTTT.

The chain has TRBV6-5 and TRBJ1-2; D not certain. The length of the CDR3 is 15 residues. V was pared by 6 bases and J by 1 base, with 15 bases between. The germline V gene has CDR1 MNHEY and CDR2 SVGAGI. The CDR3 nucleotides read TGTGCCAGCAGACCCCCCCTCGGCGGTAACTATGGCTACACCTTC. Its protein is CASRPPLGGNYGYTF.

The gene calls are TRBV6-1 and TRBJ1-5; 7 nucleotides line up with TRBD1. This CDR3 contains 17 residues. The V segment lost 2 bases and the J segment 2 bases; nucleotides outside the gene matches: 9. Germline V gives CDR1 MNHNS, CDR2 SASEGT. This chain's CDR3 is CASSESTGTVGNQPQHF. The DNA of the CDR3 is TGTGCCAGCAGTGAATCAACCGGGACAGTCGGCAATCAGCCCCAGCATTTT.

The chain is built from TRBV5-4 and TRBJ2-1; D is ambiguous. Germline assignment: CDR1 SGHNT and CDR2 YYREEE (reference sequence). The CDR3 spans 15 residues. V lost 1 base and J 3 bases, leaving 11 bases between the germline ends. CDR3 DNA: TGTGCCAGCAGCTTGTCTGTAGAAGACTACAATGAGCAGTTCTTC. This codes for CASSLSVEDYNEQFF.

The chain couples TRBV11-3 to TRBJ2-2; TRBD1 is a possible D gene (5 bases). The CDR3 covers 14 residues. The V gene's germline CDR1 is SGHNT and CDR2 YENEEA. The ends were cut back, 1 base at V and 4 bases at J, with 7 bases in the middle. CDR3 nucleotides: TGTGCCAGCAGCTTAGGTCAGGGCACCGGGGAGCTGTTTTTT. It translates to CASSLGQGTGELFF.

In DNA form, the CDR3 reads TGCGCCAGCAGTGAGTCAGGAATCAGAGGGCGAGTTGAGCAGTTCTTC. Residues: CASSESGIRGRVEQFF. The rearrangement uses TRBV10-1 and TRBJ2-1, with D possibly TRBD2 on 5 matching bases. The length of the CDR3 is 16 residues. Deletions cut 0 bases from V and 9 bases from J, with 18 bases between. Per the germline V gene, CDR1 is WNHNN and CDR2 is SYGVQD (reference sequence).

The V call is TRBV10-3, the J call TRBJ1-5; no clear D gene. CDR1 is ENHRY, CDR2 SYGVKD, per germline. The V gene lost 3 bases and the J gene lost 5 bases, with 17 bases spanning the gap. This CDR3 is 16 amino acids long. CDR3 loop: CAISDGGLRGDQPQHF. The CDR3 nucleotides read TGTGCCATCAGTGACGGTGGGCTCCGGGGAGATCAGCCCCAGCATTTT.

This rearrangement joins TRBV5-6 to TRBJ1-3; D is uncertain. Germline V gene data show CDR1 as SGHDT and CDR2 as YYEEEE. The CDR3 loop spans 12 amino acids. V was trimmed by 3 bases and J by 7 bases, leaving 8 bases between them. The CDR3 reads CASSSTLNTIYF. In DNA form, the CDR3 reads TGTGCCAGCAGCTCGACTCTGAACACCATATATTTT. The full variable domain, rest sourced from reference TRBV5-6 and TRBJ1-3, is DAGVTQSPTHLIKTRGQQVTLRCSPKSGHDTVSWYQQALGQGPQFIFQYYEEEERQRGNFPDRFSGHQFPNYSSELNVNALLLGDSALYLCASSSTLNTIYFGEGSWLTVV.

This sequence joins TRBV27 and TRBJ2-1; TRBD1 matches at 10 bases. CDR3 length: 15 residues. With 8 bases clipped from V and 7 bases from J, the junction kept 11 bases outside the gene matches. Per germline, CDR1 MNHEY and CDR2 SMNVEV (reference sequence). This CDR3 is CASPYPRQGANEQFF. The CDR3 bases are TGTGCCAGCCCTTATCCGAGACAGGGGGCGAATGAGCAGTTCTTC.

The CDR3 region is CASSLGIRGEETQYF. CDR3 nucleotides: TGTGCCAGCAGCTTAGGAATCAGGGGCGAAGAGACCCAGTACTTC. This chain connects TRBV11-2 to TRBJ2-5; perhaps TRBD1 as D (6 bases). V was clipped by 1 base and J by 3 bases, with 12 bases between them. The germline gives CDR1 SGHAT, CDR2 FQNNGV. The CDR3 is 15 amino acids.

V is TRBV24-1 and J is TRBJ1-1; D is possibly TRBD1 (5 bases). V was trimmed by 3 bases and J by 6 bases, leaving 10 bases between them. CDR3 length: 13 residues. The germline gives CDR1 KGHDR, CDR2 SFDVKD. The CDR3: CATSDVGGAEAFF. In DNA, the CDR3 is TGTGCCACCAGTGATGTGGGGGGGGCTGAAGCTTTCTTT.

A few counts support this clone. CDR3: CASTVTSGSYNEQFF. CDR3 sequence (DNA): TGTGCCAGCACCGTGACTAGCGGATCCTACAATGAGCAGTTCTTC. This rearrangement joins TRBV9 to TRBJ2-1; 9 nucleotides agree with TRBD2. With 6 bases clipped from V and 1 base from J, the junction kept 5 bases outside the gene matches. The CDR3 runs 15 residues. Germline V lookup: CDR1 SGDLS, CDR2 YYNGEE.